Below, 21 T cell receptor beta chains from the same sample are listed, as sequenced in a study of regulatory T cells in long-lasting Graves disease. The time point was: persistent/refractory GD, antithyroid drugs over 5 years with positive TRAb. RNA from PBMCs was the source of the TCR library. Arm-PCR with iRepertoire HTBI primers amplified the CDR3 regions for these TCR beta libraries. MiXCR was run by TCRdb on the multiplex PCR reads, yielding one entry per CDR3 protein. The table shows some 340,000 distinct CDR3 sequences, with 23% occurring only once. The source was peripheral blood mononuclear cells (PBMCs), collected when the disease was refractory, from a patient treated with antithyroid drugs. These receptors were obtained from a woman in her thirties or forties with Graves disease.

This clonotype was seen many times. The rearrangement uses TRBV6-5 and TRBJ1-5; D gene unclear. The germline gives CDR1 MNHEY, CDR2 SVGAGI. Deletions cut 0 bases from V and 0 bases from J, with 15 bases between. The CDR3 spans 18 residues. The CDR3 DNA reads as TGTGCCAGCAGTTACTCGAGTCGGGAGATTTATAGCAATCAGCCCCAGCATTTT. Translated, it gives CASSYSSREIYSNQPQHF.

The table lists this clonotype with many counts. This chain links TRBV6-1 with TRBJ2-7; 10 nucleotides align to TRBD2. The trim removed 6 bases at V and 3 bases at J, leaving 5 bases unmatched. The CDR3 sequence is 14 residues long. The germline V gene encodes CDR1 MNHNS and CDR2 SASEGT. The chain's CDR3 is CASRPSGSGYEQYF. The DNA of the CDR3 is TGTGCCAGCAGGCCTAGCGGGAGTGGCTACGAGCAGTACTTC.

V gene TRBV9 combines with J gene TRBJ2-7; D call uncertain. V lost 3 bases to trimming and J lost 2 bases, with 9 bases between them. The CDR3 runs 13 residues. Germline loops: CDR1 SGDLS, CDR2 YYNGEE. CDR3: CASSAPPTYEQYF. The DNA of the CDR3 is TGTGCCAGCAGCGCCCCGCCAACCTACGAGCAGTACTTC. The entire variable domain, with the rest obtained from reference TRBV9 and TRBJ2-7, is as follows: DSGVTQTPKHLITATGQRVTLRCSPRSGDLSVYWYQQSLDQGLQFLIQYYNGEERAKGNILERFSAQQFPDLHSELNLSSLELGDSALYFCASSAPPTYEQYFGPGTRLTVT.

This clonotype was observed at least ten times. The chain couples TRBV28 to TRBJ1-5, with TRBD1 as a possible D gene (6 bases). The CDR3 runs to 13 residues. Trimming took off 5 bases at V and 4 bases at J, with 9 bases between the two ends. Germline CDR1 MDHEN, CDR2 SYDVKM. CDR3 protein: CASSARGNQPQHF. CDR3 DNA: TGTGCCAGCAGTGCCAGGGGTAATCAGCCCCAGCATTTT.

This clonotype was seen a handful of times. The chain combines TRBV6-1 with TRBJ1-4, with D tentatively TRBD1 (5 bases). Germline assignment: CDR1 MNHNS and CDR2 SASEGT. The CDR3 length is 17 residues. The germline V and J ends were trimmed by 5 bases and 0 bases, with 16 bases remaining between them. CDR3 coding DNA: TGTGCCAGCAGTACCTATCAACGGGGGGCAACTAATGAAAAACTGTTTTTT. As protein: CASSTYQRGATNEKLFF.

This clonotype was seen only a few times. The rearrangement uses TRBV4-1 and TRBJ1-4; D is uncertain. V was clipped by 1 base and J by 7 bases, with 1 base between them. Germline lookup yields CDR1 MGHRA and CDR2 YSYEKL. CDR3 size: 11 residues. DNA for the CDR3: TGCGCCAGCAGCCAAGGTGAAAAACTGTTTTTT. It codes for CASSQGEKLFF.

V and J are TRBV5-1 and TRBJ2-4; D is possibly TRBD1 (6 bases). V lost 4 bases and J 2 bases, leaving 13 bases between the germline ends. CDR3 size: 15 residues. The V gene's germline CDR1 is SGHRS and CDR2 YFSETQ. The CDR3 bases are TGCGCCAGCAGCGCCAACACAGGGTCCAAAAACATTCAGTACTTC. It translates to CASSANTGSKNIQYF.

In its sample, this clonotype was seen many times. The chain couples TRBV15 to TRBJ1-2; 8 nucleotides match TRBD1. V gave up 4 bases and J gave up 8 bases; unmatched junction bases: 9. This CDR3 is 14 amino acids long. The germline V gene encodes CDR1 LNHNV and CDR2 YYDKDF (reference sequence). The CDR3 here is CATSTSDRADGYTF. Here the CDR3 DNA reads TGTGCCACCAGCACCTCGGACAGGGCCGACGGCTACACCTTC.

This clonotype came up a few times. The CDR3 bases are TGTGCCAGCAGCTCGTTACGACGGACCGGGGAGCTGTTTTTT. It specifies CASSSLRRTGELFF. This rearrangement joins TRBV11-2 to TRBJ2-2, with D uncertain. There are 14 residues in the CDR3. Trimming removed 4 bases at V and 5 bases at J, with 11 bases between. Germline values: CDR1 SGHAT, CDR2 FQNNGV.

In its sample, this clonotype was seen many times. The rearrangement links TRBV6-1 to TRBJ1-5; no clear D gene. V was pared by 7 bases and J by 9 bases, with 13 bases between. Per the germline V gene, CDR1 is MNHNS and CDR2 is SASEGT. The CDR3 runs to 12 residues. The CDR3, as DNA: TGTGCCAGCACCACCATTACGGGGCCCCAGCATTTT. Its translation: CASTTITGPQHF.

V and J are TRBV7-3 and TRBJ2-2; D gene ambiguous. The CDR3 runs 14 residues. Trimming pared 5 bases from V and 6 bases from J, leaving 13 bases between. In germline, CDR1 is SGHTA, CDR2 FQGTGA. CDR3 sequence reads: CASSPRNRAGELFF. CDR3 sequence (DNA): TGTGCCAGCAGCCCACGGAATAGGGCCGGGGAGCTGTTTTTT. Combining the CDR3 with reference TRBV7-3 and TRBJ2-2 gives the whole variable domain GAGVSQTPSNKVTEKGKYVELRCDPISGHTALYWYRQSLGQGPEFLIYFQGTGAADDSGLPNDRFFAVRPEGSVSTLKIQRTERGDSAVYLCASSPRNRAGELFFGEGSRLTVL.

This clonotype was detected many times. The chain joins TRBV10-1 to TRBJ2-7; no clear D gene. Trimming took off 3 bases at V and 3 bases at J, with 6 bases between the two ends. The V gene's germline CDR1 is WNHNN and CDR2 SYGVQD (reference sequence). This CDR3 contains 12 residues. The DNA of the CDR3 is TGCGCCAGCAGTGATAACATCTACGAGCAGTACTTC. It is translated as CASSDNIYEQYF.

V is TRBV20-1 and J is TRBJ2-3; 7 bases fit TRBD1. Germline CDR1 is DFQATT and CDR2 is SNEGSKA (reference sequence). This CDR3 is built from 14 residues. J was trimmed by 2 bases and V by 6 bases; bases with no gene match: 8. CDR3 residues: CSAPRDSYTDTQYF. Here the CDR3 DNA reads TGCAGTGCCCCGAGGGACAGCTACACAGATACGCAGTATTTT.

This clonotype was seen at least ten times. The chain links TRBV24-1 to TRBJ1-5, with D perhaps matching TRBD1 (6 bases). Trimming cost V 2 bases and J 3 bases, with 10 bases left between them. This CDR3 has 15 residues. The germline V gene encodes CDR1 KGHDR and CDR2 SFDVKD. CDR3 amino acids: CATSDSPGANQPQHF. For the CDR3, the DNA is TGTGCCACCAGTGATTCGCCAGGGGCCAATCAGCCCCAGCATTTT.

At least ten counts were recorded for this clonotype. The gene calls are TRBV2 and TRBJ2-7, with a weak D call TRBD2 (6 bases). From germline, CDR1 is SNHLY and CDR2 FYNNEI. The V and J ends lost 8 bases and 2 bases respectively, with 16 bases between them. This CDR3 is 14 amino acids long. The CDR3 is CASGWRDLTYEQYF. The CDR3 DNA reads TGTGCCAGCGGGTGGCGGGACCTCACCTACGAGCAGTACTTC.

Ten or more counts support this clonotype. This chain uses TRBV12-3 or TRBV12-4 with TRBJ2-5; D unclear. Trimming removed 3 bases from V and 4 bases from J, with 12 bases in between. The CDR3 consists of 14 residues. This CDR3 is CASSFRGKGETQYF. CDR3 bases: TGTGCCAGCAGTTTTAGAGGAAAGGGAGAGACCCAGTACTTC.

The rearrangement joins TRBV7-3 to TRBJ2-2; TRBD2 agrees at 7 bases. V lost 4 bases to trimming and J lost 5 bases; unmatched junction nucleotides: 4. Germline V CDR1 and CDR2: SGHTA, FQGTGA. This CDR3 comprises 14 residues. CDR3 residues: CASSSSGPTGELFF. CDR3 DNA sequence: TGTGCCAGCAGCTCTAGCGGTCCAACCGGGGAGCTGTTTTTT.

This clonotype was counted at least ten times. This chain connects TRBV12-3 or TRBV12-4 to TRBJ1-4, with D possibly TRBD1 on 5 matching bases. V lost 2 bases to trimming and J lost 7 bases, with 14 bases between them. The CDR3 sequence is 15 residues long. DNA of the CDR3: TGTGCCAGCAGTTTATTCGGGACTGGGGGTGAAAAACTGTTTTTT. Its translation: CASSLFGTGGEKLFF.

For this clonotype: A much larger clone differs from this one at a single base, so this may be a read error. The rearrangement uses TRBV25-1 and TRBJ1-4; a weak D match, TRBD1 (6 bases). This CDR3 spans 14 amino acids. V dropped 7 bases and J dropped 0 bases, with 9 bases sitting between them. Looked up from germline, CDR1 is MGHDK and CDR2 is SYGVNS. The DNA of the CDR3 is TGTGCCAGCACCGAGGGGGCAACTAATGAAAAACTGTTTTTT. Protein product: CASTEGATNEKLFF.

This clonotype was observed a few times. CDR3 in DNA: TGTGCCAGCAGTTACGGGAAGACTAGCGGGCTGTACGAGCAGTACTTC. This codes for CASSYGKTSGLYEQYF. The genes are TRBV6-5 and TRBJ2-7, with 10 nucleotides matching TRBD2. The germline V gene has CDR1 MNHEY and CDR2 SVGAGI. Germline trimming cut 2 bases from V and 4 bases from J; bases unmatched to any gene: 8. The CDR3 covers 16 residues.

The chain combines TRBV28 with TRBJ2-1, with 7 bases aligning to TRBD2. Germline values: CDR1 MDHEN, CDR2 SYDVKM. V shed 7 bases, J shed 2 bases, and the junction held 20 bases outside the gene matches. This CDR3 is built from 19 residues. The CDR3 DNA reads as TGTGCCAGCACCAAGAGGGCGGGAGCTTATAGAACCGCCTACAATGAGCAGTTCTTC. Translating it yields CASTKRAGAYRTAYNEQFF.